This record covers a single TCR beta chain. Its antigen is still unknown. This entry comes from a study of cytomegalovirus exposure and HLA in healthy donors. Findings and limits, study-wide: An observed cluster of highly shared sequence variants was recorded as a likely sequencing artifact.

The PCR made use of 60 Vbeta and 13 Jbeta primers. Assay used: immunoSEQ multiplex PCR; TCRdb lists only in-frame clones, some missing. The sample records about 32,000 clones, around 83% being singletons. Sequencing input: PBMCs. This TCR derives from a woman aged 18-35 years in good health and CMV-seronegative.

The CDR3 DNA sequence: TGTGCCAGCAGCTACGGGACTAGCGTCACAGATACGCAGTATTTT. This sequence encodes CASSYGTSVTDTQYF. The chain uses TRBV6-6 and TRBJ2-3, with TRBD2 matching over 10 bases. J gave up 2 bases and V 6 bases, and 5 bases lay outside the gene matches. This CDR3 is built from 15 residues. Germline V lookup: CDR1 MNHNY, CDR2 SVGAGI (reference sequence).